The entry that follows covers one T cell receptor (beta chain) sequence. Its cognate antigen is unknown. The donors were members of the validation cohort comprising approximately 110 subjects, separate from the roughly 700-subject first cohort. The data belong to a study of cytomegalovirus exposure and HLA in healthy donors. Study-wide results and caveats: Three chains linked to CMV were shown in vitro to be specific for CMV antigens. The study labeled roughly 160 TCR beta chains cytomegalovirus-associated.

Trimming pared 0 bases from V and 3 bases from J, leaving 13 bases between. The V gene's germline CDR1 is SGHRS and CDR2 YFSETQ. This CDR3 is built from 15 residues. Profiling relied on immunoSEQ multiplex PCR, and the TCRdb table lists in-frame clones only, not all of them. The data contain more than 60,000 clones, roughly 95% of them singletons. This chain joins TRBV5-1 and TRBJ2-7; weak D call: TRBD1 (5 bases). This clonotype was obtained from a woman younger than 35 in good health and CMV-seropositive. The specimen was PBMCs. CDR3 DNA: TGCGCCAGCAGCTTGGGACAGCGTTATATCTACGAGCAGTACTTC. This encodes CASSLGQRYIYEQYF. Looking up the rest from reference TRBV5-1 and TRBJ2-7 gives the full variable domain: KAGVTQTPRYLIKTRGQQVTLSCSPISGHRSVSWYQQTPGQGLQFLFEYFSETQRNKGNFPGRFSGRQFSNSRSEMNVSTLELGDSALYLCASSLGQRYIYEQYFGPGTRLTVT.